Each of the 28 T cell receptor beta chains below was sequenced from the same sample in a study of T cell responses to AZD1222 COVID-19 vaccine. Method: immunoSEQ multiplex PCR; TCRdb's copy keeps in-frame clones and lacks some. This table has 200,000 to 250,000 clones, about 93% appearing once. The sequences come from peripheral blood, collected on day 0 of MenACWY control vaccination. These receptors came from an adult in good health.

The chain joins TRBV7-2 to TRBJ1-5, with 7 nucleotides matching TRBD1. Trimming cost V 5 bases and J 4 bases; bases outside gene matches: 5. Germline V CDR1 and CDR2: SGHTA, FQGNSA. The CDR3 runs to 14 residues. The CDR3 here is CASSPQTGNQPQHF. CDR3 nucleotide sequence: TGTGCCAGCAGCCCGCAGACAGGGAATCAGCCCCAGCATTTT. The complete variable domain, with remaining parts taken from reference TRBV7-2 and TRBJ1-5, reads GAGVSQSPSNKVTEKGKDVELRCDPISGHTALYWYRQSLGQGLEFLIYFQGNSAPDKSGLPSDRFSAERTGGSVSTLTIQRTQQEDSAVYLCASSPQTGNQPQHFGDGTRLSIL.

The rearrangement links TRBV6-5 to TRBJ2-1, with D tentatively TRBD1 (6 bases). CDR1 MNHEY and CDR2 SVGAGI come from the germline V gene. The CDR3 extends over 14 amino acids. The DNA for the CDR3 is TGTGCTTCAAGTGGGGGCCAAAATTGGGATGAGCAGTTCTTC. Translation gives CASSGGQNWDEQFF.

This clone was observed once. Other DNA sequences in the sample encode the same CDR3. The rearrangement links TRBV2 to TRBJ1-2; TRBD1 agrees at 7 bases. After removal of 4 bases from V and 2 bases from J, the junction contained 1 base not matched to a gene. The CDR3 loop spans 13 amino acids. Germline CDR1 SNHLY, CDR2 FYNNEI. CDR3 region: CASSGDSNYGYTF. CDR3 coding DNA: TGTGCCAGCAGTGGGGACAGCAACTATGGCTACACCTTC.

CDR3 sequence reads: CASSPHISTGPGNTIYF. CDR3 DNA: TGTGCCAGCAGTCCTCACATATCTACGGGGCCCGGAAACACCATATATTTT. This sequence joins TRBV6-6 and TRBJ1-3; D perhaps matches TRBD1 (5 bases). Per the germline V gene, CDR1 is MNHNY and CDR2 is SVGAGI (reference sequence). The ends were cut back, 5 bases at V and 4 bases at J, with 21 bases in the middle. This CDR3 contains 17 residues.

The chain's CDR3 is CASSFSEANTEAFF. The CDR3 DNA follows: TGTGCCAGCAGCTTCTCGGAGGCGAACACTGAAGCTTTCTTT. The rearrangement links TRBV5-4 to TRBJ1-1; D not certain. The CDR3 consists of 14 residues. The germline V and J ends were trimmed by 2 bases and 1 base, with 9 bases remaining between them. Germline CDR1 and CDR2: SGHNT and YYREEE (reference sequence).

The genes are TRBV7-2 and TRBJ1-2; possible D gene TRBD1, 6 bases. CDR1 and CDR2 from the germline V gene are SGHTA and FQGNSA. The germline V and J ends were trimmed by 4 bases and 4 bases, with 16 bases remaining between them. The length of the CDR3 is 15 residues. This CDR3 is CASSSHRVGGYGYTF. CDR3 sequence (DNA): TGTGCCAGCAGCTCACACAGGGTCGGAGGCTATGGCTACACCTTC.

The chain is built from TRBV5-1 and TRBJ1-4; D not resolved. This CDR3 is built from 16 residues. Per the germline V gene, CDR1 is SGHRS and CDR2 is YFSETQ. The V end was cut by 0 bases, the J end by 3 bases, with 12 bases between. CDR3: CASSLGPVTANEKLFF. In DNA, the CDR3 is TGCGCCAGCAGCTTGGGGCCAGTCACCGCTAATGAAAAACTGTTTTTT.

The chain has TRBV9 and TRBJ1-1, with D possibly being TRBD1 (5 bases). The CDR3 consists of 14 residues. Trimming cost V 4 bases and J 1 base, with 11 bases left between them. Germline lookup yields CDR1 SGDLS and CDR2 YYNGEE. The CDR3, as DNA: TGTGCCAGCAGCCCCCGGGGGACGAACACTGAAGCTTTCTTT. This encodes CASSPRGTNTEAFF.

The V call is TRBV27, the J call TRBJ2-7; 7 nucleotides agree with TRBD1. Germline V CDR1 and CDR2: MNHEY, SMNVEV (reference sequence). J gave up 6 bases and V 5 bases, and 7 bases lay outside the gene matches. The CDR3 extends over 13 amino acids. CDR3 in DNA: TGTGCCAGCAGTGTCCCGGGGACAGCCGAGCAGTACTTC. This encodes CASSVPGTAEQYF.

The chain carries TRBV29-1 and TRBJ2-7; weak D call: TRBD2 (7 bases). Germline-derived CDR1 and CDR2 are SQVTM and ANQGSEA. Trimming left V 6 bases short and J 2 bases short, with 17 bases between. The CDR3 has 14 residues. In DNA, the CDR3 is TGCAGCGTCATACGGGGGGACACAACCTACGAGCAGTACTTC. It translates to CSVIRGDTTYEQYF.

The count of this clone is one. The CDR3 DNA follows: TGTGCCAGCAGCTTGGTGGGCCCGAACACTGAAGCTTTCTTT. Translated, it gives CASSLVGPNTEAFF. The chain is built from TRBV5-8 and TRBJ1-1; no definite D call. With 0 bases removed from V and 1 base from J, the gap between germline ends came to 7 bases. Germline CDR1 reads SGHTS; CDR2 reads YDEGEE. The CDR3 contains 14 residues.

This clone was counted only a few times. J is TRBJ1-1 and V is TRBV29-1; D remains ambiguous. Germline values: CDR1 SQVTM, CDR2 ANQGSEA. The CDR3 spans 13 residues. The V gene lost 4 bases and the J gene lost 0 bases, with 9 bases spanning the gap. This CDR3 reads CSVVHSMNTEAFF. CDR3 nucleotide sequence: TGCAGCGTTGTCCATTCCATGAACACTGAAGCTTTCTTT.

The chain combines TRBV7-8 with TRBJ1-1, with 9 nucleotides matching TRBD1. Looked up from germline, CDR1 is SGHVS and CDR2 is FQNEAQ. V was pared by 3 bases and J by 1 base, with 6 bases of the junction left unmatched. The CDR3 runs to 16 residues. The CDR3 is CASSLTDRGPNTEAFF. CDR3 nucleotide sequence: TGTGCCAGCAGCTTGACGGACAGGGGCCCGAACACTGAAGCTTTCTTT.

The CDR3 protein is CASSLGGGPDTQYF. The DNA of the CDR3 is TGTGCCAGCAGCTTAGGGGGGGGTCCAGATACGCAGTATTTT. The chain employs TRBV7-9 and TRBJ2-3; 7 bases are shared with TRBD2. Germline CDR1 and CDR2: SEHNR and FQNEAQ (reference sequence). Germline trimming cut 1 base from V and 4 bases from J; bases unmatched to any gene: 2. CDR3 length equals 14 residues.

The chain combines TRBV28 with TRBJ1-1; the D gene is possibly TRBD1 (6 bases). Germline V gene lookup returns CDR1 MDHEN and CDR2 SYDVKM. V was shortened by 3 bases and J by 8 bases, with 16 bases between the two germline ends. This CDR3 region has 14 residues. The CDR3, as DNA: TGTGCCAGCAGTTTGCCCGCTCTCGGGACAGAAGCTTTCTTT. It yields the protein CASSLPALGTEAFF.

V and J are TRBV7-9 and TRBJ1-6; TRBD1 might be the D (6 bases). Germline values: CDR1 SEHNR, CDR2 FQNEAQ (reference sequence). This CDR3 comprises 15 residues. V gave up 5 bases and J gave up 5 bases, with 13 bases separating them. In DNA, the CDR3 is TGTGCCAGCAGCGCGGAAGGGGGAAATAATTCACCCCTCCACTTT. Its protein product is CASSAEGGNNSPLHF.

The rearrangement links TRBV10-2 to TRBJ1-2, with 10 bases lining up with TRBD1. Per the germline V gene, CDR1 is WSHSY and CDR2 is SAAADI. The V and J ends lost 6 bases and 4 bases, in that order; junction bases with no gene match: 5. CDR3 size: 14 residues. This CDR3 reads CASRLTGGFYGYTF. For the CDR3, the DNA is TGCGCCAGCAGGTTGACAGGGGGCTTCTATGGCTACACCTTC.

J is TRBJ1-1 and V is TRBV19, with D hard to call. CDR1 and CDR2 (germline): LNHDA, SQIVND (reference sequence). This CDR3 spans 14 amino acids. V was clipped by 5 bases and J by 1 base, with 11 bases between them. The CDR3 region has the DNA TGTGCCAGTAGTTGGAGGGAAGGGAACACTGAAGCTTTCTTT. Amino acid sequence: CASSWREGNTEAFF.

The chain uses TRBV2 and TRBJ2-7, with a possible D match to TRBD2 (5 bases). V was cut by 4 bases and J by 0 bases, with 13 bases left in between. The CDR3 consists of 15 residues. Germline CDR1 and CDR2: SNHLY and FYNNEI. The CDR3 coding sequence is TGTGCCAGCAGTGCCGGCCAAGGGAGCTCCTACGAGCAGTACTTC. Residues: CASSAGQGSSYEQYF.

The chain recombines TRBV5-1 with TRBJ2-7; 10 positions agree with TRBD1. The CDR3 loop spans 16 amino acids. Germline V gene data show CDR1 as SGHRS and CDR2 as YFSETQ. The V and J ends lost 1 base and 5 bases, in that order; junction bases with no gene match: 9. The CDR3 DNA follows: TGCGCCAGCAGCTTGACCCCCGGGACAGGGGTCAACGAGCAGTACTTC. It specifies CASSLTPGTGVNEQYF.

The gene calls are TRBV5-4 and TRBJ1-2; 7 nucleotides match TRBD1. CDR1 SGHNT and CDR2 YYREEE come from the germline V gene (reference sequence). The length of the CDR3 is 13 residues. V lost 4 bases to trimming and J lost 4 bases; unmatched junction nucleotides: 4. The CDR3 here is CASSRDSLYGYTF. The CDR3 region has the DNA TGTGCCAGCAGCAGGGACAGCCTCTATGGCTACACCTTC.

The chain has TRBV6-5 and TRBJ2-2; D perhaps matches TRBD1 (6 bases). The V end was cut by 6 bases, the J end by 6 bases, with 17 bases between. Germline CDR1 is MNHEY and CDR2 is SVGAGI. This CDR3 contains 15 residues. CDR3: CASSPWDNPSGELFF. The CDR3 region has the DNA TGTGCCAGCAGCCCCTGGGACAATCCGTCCGGGGAGCTGTTTTTT.

The chain employs TRBV7-2 and TRBJ1-3, with unresolved D. The V gene's germline CDR1 is SGHTA and CDR2 FQGNSA. Trimming took 0 bases from V and 7 from J, leaving 4 bases between them. The CDR3 has 12 amino acids. The CDR3 region is CASSLADNTIYF. CDR3 coding DNA: TGTGCCAGCAGCTTAGCCGACAACACCATATATTTT.

The J gene is TRBJ1-6, the V gene TRBV6-5; 9 nucleotides match TRBD1. J was trimmed by 7 bases and V by 7 bases; bases with no gene match: 8. Germline CDR1 MNHEY, CDR2 SVGAGI. The CDR3 is 15 residues long. The CDR3 region is CASKPPGTGNSPLHF. CDR3 coding DNA: TGTGCCAGCAAACCCCCCGGGACAGGGAATTCACCCCTCCACTTT.

The V and J genes are TRBV6-6 and TRBJ1-4; D uncertain. The length of the CDR3 is 14 residues. V was trimmed by 4 bases and J by 12 bases, leaving 18 bases between them. Germline CDR1 and CDR2: MNHNY and SVGAGI (reference sequence). The CDR3: CASSLESPRTELFF. The CDR3, as DNA: TGTGCCAGCAGTTTAGAGTCCCCCCGGACCGAACTGTTTTTT.

The chain employs TRBV28 and TRBJ1-3, with D possibly TRBD1 on 6 matching bases. This CDR3 is 14 amino acids long. Deletions cut 4 bases from V and 1 base from J, with 8 bases between. Germline assignment: CDR1 MDHEN and CDR2 SYDVKM. The DNA of the CDR3 is TGTGCCAGCAGTTCTGACAGGTCTGGAAACACCATATATTTT. It yields the protein CASSSDRSGNTIYF. Complete variable domain (other parts from reference TRBV28 and TRBJ1-3): DVKVTQSSRYLVKRTGEKVFLECVQDMDHENMFWYRQDPGLGLRLIYFSYDVKMKEKGDIPEGYSVSREKKERFSLILESASTNQTSMYLCASSSDRSGNTIYFGEGSWLTVV.

About this clone itself: Other DNA variants within this sample encode the same CDR3. The J gene is TRBJ2-2, the V gene TRBV5-1; the D is unclear. The CDR3 totals 15 residues. The V end was cut by 1 base, the J end by 3 bases, with 10 bases between. Germline CDR1 and CDR2: SGHRS and YFSETQ. The CDR3 loop is CASSLKRRDTGELFF. CDR3 nucleotides: TGCGCCAGCAGCTTGAAACGTAGGGACACCGGGGAGCTGTTTTTT.

The V gene is TRBV3-1 (or the pseudogene TRBV3-2), the J gene TRBJ1-2; D remains unclear. The CDR3 length is 17 residues. CDR1 is LGHDT, CDR2 YNNKEL, per germline (reference sequence). V was shortened by 5 bases and J by 0 bases, with 19 bases between the two germline ends. The CDR3 loop reads CASSKVGTYQANYGYTF. The CDR3 region has the DNA TGTGCCAGCAGCAAAGTCGGCACGTACCAAGCTAACTATGGCTACACCTTC.